The entry that follows covers one T cell receptor beta chain sequence. These data come from a study of blood T cell repertoires in COVID-19. As for the study in general: Samples of COVID-19 (acute and convalescent) were obtained from the United States, Italy and Spain.

Authors' methods: Amplified reference gene primers provided the basis for estimating nucleated cell counts. The assay was immunoSEQ multiplex PCR, and TCRdb's table has in-frame clones only and misses some. The V and J calls and clone size are taken from that table; D and trimming were inferred from the DNA. In the table there are 170,000 or so clones, 90% to 95% of which are singletons. Germline loops: CDR1 SGHKS, CDR2 YYEKEE (reference sequence). Deletions cut 5 bases from V and 3 bases from J, with 13 bases between. The CDR3 length is 14 residues. This clonotype originated in a man aged 50-60 years with acute or convalescent COVID-19. The chain combines TRBV5-5 with TRBJ2-3; the D gene is possibly TRBD2 (6 bases). Sequences were obtained from peripheral blood. For the CDR3, the DNA is TGTGCCAGCAGTCCCGGGACTCTTACAGATACGCAGTATTTT. Translated: CASSPGTLTDTQYF.